This T cell receptor (beta chain) is drawn from a study of blood T cell repertoires in COVID-19. Study context: Researchers got acute and convalescent COVID-19 samples from the United States, Italy and Spain. Nucleic acid was either cDNA or gDNA, and it came from T cells, B-cell-depleted T cells, or PBMCs.

Germline CDR1 reads ENHRY; CDR2 reads SYGVKD. Trimming pared 7 bases from V and 0 bases from J, leaving 15 bases between. The CDR3 runs 16 residues. In the source study's methods: Estimation of nucleated cell counts relied on the amplification of reference gene primers. Profiling relied on immunoSEQ multiplex PCR, and the TCRdb table lists in-frame clones only, not all of them. The DNA was the basis for D and trimming; V, J and clone size are from that table. This table has about 410,000 clones, roughly 88% appearing once. The TCR was taken from a woman aged 30 to 39 with active or convalescent COVID-19. The source material was peripheral blood. The chain carries TRBV10-3 and TRBJ2-2; maybe TRBD2 (5 bases). The DNA of the CDR3 is TGTGCCATCATCACGAACGAGGGCTCGAACACCGGGGAGCTGTTTTTT. Translation: CAIITNEGSNTGELFF.